The TCR beta chain described here comes from a study of control samples from healthy donors and cancer patients (TCRdb year 2020). A remark on this clone: No antigen is known for it. Base qualities are not at hand, and no much larger clone is one base apart.

The library relied on the immunoSEQ multiplex PCR assay. TCRdb obtained this table from immuneACCESS and retained in-frame rearrangements with V and J assigned. These tables miss some clones; where compared with another copy, unresolved V genes account for less than half of the shortfall, and the remainder is unexplained. This sample gives some 120,000 clones in total; over 75% of them show up just once. The ten top clones hold less than 1.5% of the sample. CDR1 and CDR2 were assigned from the germline V gene (reference sequence) as SGHNT and YYREEE. Taken from cysteine to phenylalanine, the CDR3 has 14 residues. The DNA shown is the 42-base CDR3, in frame from base 1. Trimming takes 4 bases from V and 6 bases from J, and the germline ends sit 11 bases apart.

Sequenced sample: PBMCs. This chain joins TRBV5-4 to TRBJ1-6; a confident D gene designation cannot be given. The clonotype comes from a woman in her forties or fifties with colorectal cancer. The sequence in DNA is TGTGCCAGCAGCGCCCTGCGGGGTAATTCACCCCTCCACTTT. Its product reads: CASSALRGNSPLHF.